The 17 T cell receptor beta chains below were found in one sample sequenced in a study of shared clonotypes between healthy human individuals. TCRdb keeps only in-frame clones here, not all; method: immunoSEQ multiplex PCR. The profile shows 1.5 million to 1.9 million clones, 95% to 99% of them singletons. Sequences were obtained from naive CD4+ T cells sorted from blood. As for subset: CD45RA+ positively selected. Receptors originate from a man between 25 and 39 years old in good health.

The rearrangement joins TRBV28 to TRBJ2-4; 9 nucleotides match TRBD1. With V trimmed by 1 base and J by 9 bases, 10 bases remained unmatched. CDR3 size: 16 residues. Germline V CDR1 and CDR2: MDHEN, SYDVKM. CDR3 DNA: TGTGCCAGCAGTTTATTCTTACAGGGGGCTGTTGGCATTCAGTACTTC. It encodes CASSLFLQGAVGIQYF. Complete variable domain (other parts from reference TRBV28 and TRBJ2-4): DVKVTQSSRYLVKRTGEKVFLECVQDMDHENMFWYRQDPGLGLRLIYFSYDVKMKEKGDIPEGYSVSREKKERFSLILESASTNQTSMYLCASSLFLQGAVGIQYFGAGTRLSVL.

The chain carries TRBV28 and TRBJ2-7; D call uncertain. CDR1 and CDR2 from the germline V gene are MDHEN and SYDVKM. This CDR3 contains 13 residues. V was clipped by 6 bases and J by 5 bases, with 14 bases between them. CDR3 in DNA: TGTGCCAGCAGGGTGACCCAGGATCACGAGCAGTACTTC. Protein product: CASRVTQDHEQYF.

This rearrangement joins TRBV2 to TRBJ2-5; weak D call: TRBD2 (7 bases). V lost 8 bases and J lost 5, with 18 bases in between. In germline, CDR1 is SNHLY, CDR2 FYNNEI. The CDR3 totals 14 residues. The CDR3 DNA sequence: TGTGCCAGCTGGGGGGGCAGGGTCTACGAGACCCAGTACTTC. Its protein product is CASWGGRVYETQYF. Drawing the rest from reference TRBV2 and TRBJ2-5, the complete variable domain is EPEVTQTPSHQVTQMGQEVILRCVPISNHLYFYWYRQILGQKVEFLVSFYNNEISEKSEIFDDQFSVERPDGSNFTLKIRSTKLEDSAMYFCASWGGRVYETQYFGPGTRLLVL.

The V call is TRBV2, the J call TRBJ1-1; D gene uncertain. The CDR3 runs 14 residues. The V gene lost 2 bases and the J gene lost 4 bases, with 11 bases spanning the gap. Germline lookup yields CDR1 SNHLY and CDR2 FYNNEI. CDR3 amino acids: CASSELGLGTEAFF. The CDR3 nucleotides read TGTGCCAGCAGTGAACTGGGGTTGGGCACTGAAGCTTTCTTT. Complete variable domain (other parts from reference TRBV2 and TRBJ1-1): EPEVTQTPSHQVTQMGQEVILRCVPISNHLYFYWYRQILGQKVEFLVSFYNNEISEKSEIFDDQFSVERPDGSNFTLKIRSTKLEDSAMYFCASSELGLGTEAFFGQGTRLTVV.

The V call is TRBV18, the J call TRBJ2-5; perhaps TRBD2 as D (6 bases). Trimming pared 6 bases from V and 4 bases from J, leaving 15 bases between. The length of the CDR3 is 14 residues. Per the germline V gene, CDR1 is KGHSH and CDR2 is LQKENI. Written as DNA, the CDR3 is TGTGCCAGCTCGCCGGGGGATTTAGGAGAGACCCAGTACTTC. It translates to CASSPGDLGETQYF.

The J gene is TRBJ1-4, the V gene TRBV19; TRBD1 matches 10 bases. The CDR3 consists of 16 residues. The germline CDR1 and CDR2 sequences are LNHDA and SQIVND (reference sequence). Trimming took 3 bases from V and 9 from J; bases not matched to a gene: 10. CDR3: CASSMSTGTGAKKLFF. CDR3 bases: TGTGCCAGTAGTATGAGTACCGGGACAGGGGCAAAAAAACTGTTTTTT. The full variable domain, rest sourced from reference TRBV19 and TRBJ1-4, is DGGITQSPKYLFRKEGQNVTLSCEQNLNHDAMYWYRQDPGQGLRLIYYSQIVNDFQKGDIAEGYSVSREKKESFPLTVTSAQKNPTAFYLCASSMSTGTGAKKLFFGSGTQLSVL.

The rearrangement joins TRBV7-9 to TRBJ1-2, with D possibly being TRBD1 (6 bases). Trimming removed 6 bases from V and 3 bases from J, with 14 bases in between. The germline gives CDR1 SEHNR, CDR2 FQNEAQ (reference sequence). The CDR3 loop spans 14 amino acids. CDR3 protein: CASSSRGIYYGYTF. The CDR3 region has the DNA TGTGCCAGCAGTTCAAGGGGGATTTACTATGGCTACACCTTC.

This chain joins TRBV10-1 and TRBJ2-4; D is uncertain. The V and J ends lost 2 bases and 2 bases respectively, with 10 bases between them. Germline CDR1 WNHNN, CDR2 SYGVQD (reference sequence). The CDR3 consists of 15 residues. CDR3 bases: TGCGCCAGCAGTGAGGGCAAACTCACCAAAAACATTCAGTACTTC. Translating gives CASSEGKLTKNIQYF.

The gene calls are TRBV5-1 and TRBJ1-1; no reliable D call. V was shortened by 0 bases and J by 6 bases, with 12 bases between the two germline ends. Germline V gives CDR1 SGHRS, CDR2 YFSETQ. The CDR3 is made up of 14 amino acids. The CDR3 loop is CASSLGFGGSEAFF. In DNA form, the CDR3 reads TGCGCCAGCAGCTTGGGGTTCGGAGGCTCTGAAGCTTTCTTT.

The rearrangement links TRBV28 to TRBJ2-7; D call uncertain. Germline V gene sequence: CDR1 MDHEN, CDR2 SYDVKM. The ends were cut back, 5 bases at V and 7 bases at J, with 12 bases in the middle. CDR3 length equals 12 residues. The CDR3 sequence: CASSGPPGEQYF. The CDR3 DNA sequence: TGTGCCAGCAGTGGCCCCCCCGGAGAGCAGTACTTC.

The chain is built from TRBV10-3 and TRBJ2-3; D may be TRBD2 (5 bases). Trimming removed 6 bases from V and 5 bases from J, with 12 bases in between. Germline CDR1 is ENHRY and CDR2 is SYGVKD. This CDR3 is built from 13 residues. CDR3 protein: CAIRVSVGDTQYF. CDR3 nucleotide sequence: TGTGCCATCAGAGTTAGCGTCGGAGATACGCAGTATTTT.

J is TRBJ2-7 and V is TRBV21-1; the table's D call of TRBD2 was not tested on the DNA. TRBV21-1 is a listed pseudogene. The length of the CDR3 is 14 residues. CDR3 residues: CASSEREGSYEQYF. The CDR3 DNA follows: TGTGCCAGCAGCGAGCGGGAGGGTTCCTACGAGCAGTACTTC.

The chain carries TRBV14 and TRBJ1-1, with unresolved D. The germline CDR1 and CDR2 sequences are SGHDN and FVKESK. This CDR3 contains 16 residues. Trimming pared 1 base from V and 2 bases from J, leaving 14 bases between. DNA of the CDR3: TGTGCCAGCAGCCAAGGGTTGGGCCACCGTAACACTGAAGCTTTCTTT. Protein product: CASSQGLGHRNTEAFF. Filled out from reference TRBV14 and TRBJ1-1, the complete variable domain reads EAGVTQFPSHSVIEKGQTVTLRCDPISGHDNLYWYRRVMGKEIKFLLHFVKESKQDESGMPNNRFLAERTGGTYSTLKVQPAELEDSGVYFCASSQGLGHRNTEAFFGQGTRLTVV.

The CDR3 region has the DNA TGTGCCAGCACCAGCCCCGGGGAGCTGTTTTTT. This encodes CASTSPGELFF. The chain employs TRBV28 and TRBJ2-2; no definite D call. Trimming removed 7 bases from V and 6 bases from J, with 6 bases in between. This CDR3 is 11 amino acids long. Germline V gene sequence: CDR1 MDHEN, CDR2 SYDVKM. Full variable domain (remainder filled in from reference TRBV28 and TRBJ2-2): DVKVTQSSRYLVKRTGEKVFLECVQDMDHENMFWYRQDPGLGLRLIYFSYDVKMKEKGDIPEGYSVSREKKERFSLILESASTNQTSMYLCASTSPGELFFGEGSRLTVL.

Of note for this clone: The same CDR3 arises from other DNA sequences in this sample as well. The chain recombines TRBV5-1 with TRBJ2-7, with TRBD1 matching 8 bases. Per germline, CDR1 SGHRS and CDR2 YFSETQ. The CDR3 is 14 residues long. Unmatched junction bases numbered 4, after V lost 0 bases and J lost 5 bases. The CDR3 region is CASSLAQGADEQYF. CDR3 nucleotide sequence: TGCGCCAGCAGCTTGGCGCAGGGGGCCGACGAGCAGTACTTC.

The chain carries TRBV4-3 and TRBJ2-1; D uncertain. Per the germline V gene, CDR1 is LGHNA and CDR2 is YSLEER. The CDR3 is made up of 16 amino acids. V gave up 1 base and J gave up 1 base, with 11 bases separating them. CDR3 in amino acids: CASSQVGGSSYNEQFF. The DNA for the CDR3 is TGCGCCAGCAGCCAAGTGGGCGGCTCTTCCTACAATGAGCAGTTCTTC.

The chain employs TRBV7-2 and TRBJ1-1; 10 nucleotides match TRBD1. This CDR3 region has 15 residues. Looked up from germline, CDR1 is SGHTA and CDR2 is FQGNSA. After removal of 6 bases from V and 5 bases from J, the junction contained 9 bases not matched to a gene. This chain's CDR3 is CASRPPGTGVTEAFF. DNA of the CDR3: TGTGCCAGCAGACCACCCGGGACAGGGGTTACTGAAGCTTTCTTT.